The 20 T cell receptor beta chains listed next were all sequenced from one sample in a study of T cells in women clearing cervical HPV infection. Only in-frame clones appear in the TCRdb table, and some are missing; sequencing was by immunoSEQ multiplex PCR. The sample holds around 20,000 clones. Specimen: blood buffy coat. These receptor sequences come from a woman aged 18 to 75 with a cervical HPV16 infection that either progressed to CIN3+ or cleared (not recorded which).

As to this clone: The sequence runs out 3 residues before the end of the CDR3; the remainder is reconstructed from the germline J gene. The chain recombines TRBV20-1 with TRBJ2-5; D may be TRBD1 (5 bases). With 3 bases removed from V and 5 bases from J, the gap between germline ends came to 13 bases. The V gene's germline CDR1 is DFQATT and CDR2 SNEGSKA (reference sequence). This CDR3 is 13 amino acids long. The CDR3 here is CSARTDQGETQYF. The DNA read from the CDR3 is TGCAGTGCTAGGACAGACCAAGGGGAGACC.

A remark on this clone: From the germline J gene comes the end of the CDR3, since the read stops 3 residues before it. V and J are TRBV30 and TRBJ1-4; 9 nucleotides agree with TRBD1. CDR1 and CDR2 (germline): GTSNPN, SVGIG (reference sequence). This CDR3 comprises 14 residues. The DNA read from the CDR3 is TGTGCCTGGAGTCCAGGGACAGGGAATTCACCA. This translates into CAWSPGTGNSP. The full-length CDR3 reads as CAWSPGTGNSPLFF.

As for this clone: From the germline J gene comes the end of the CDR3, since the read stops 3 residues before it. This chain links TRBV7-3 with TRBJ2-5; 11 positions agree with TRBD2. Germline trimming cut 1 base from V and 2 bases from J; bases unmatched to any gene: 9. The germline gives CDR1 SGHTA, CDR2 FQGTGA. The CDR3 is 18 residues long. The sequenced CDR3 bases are TGTGCCAGCAGCTTAATGTCTAGCGGGGGGCCTTATCAAGAGACC. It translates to CASSLMSSGGPYQET. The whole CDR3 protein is CASSLMSSGGPYQETQYF.

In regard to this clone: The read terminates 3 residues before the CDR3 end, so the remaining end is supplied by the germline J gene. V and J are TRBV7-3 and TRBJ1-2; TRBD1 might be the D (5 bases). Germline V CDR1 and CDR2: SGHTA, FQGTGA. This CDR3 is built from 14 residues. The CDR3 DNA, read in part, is TGTGCCAGCAGCTTGTTTGGGGGGACCAATGAC. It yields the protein CASSLFGGTND. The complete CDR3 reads CASSLFGGTNDYTF.

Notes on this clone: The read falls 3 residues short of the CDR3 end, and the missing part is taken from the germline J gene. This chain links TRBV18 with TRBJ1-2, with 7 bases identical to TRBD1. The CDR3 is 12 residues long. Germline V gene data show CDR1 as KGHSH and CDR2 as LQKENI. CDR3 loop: CASSTTGRDYTF. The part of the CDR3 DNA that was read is TGTGCCAGCTCAACGACAGGGCGCGAC.

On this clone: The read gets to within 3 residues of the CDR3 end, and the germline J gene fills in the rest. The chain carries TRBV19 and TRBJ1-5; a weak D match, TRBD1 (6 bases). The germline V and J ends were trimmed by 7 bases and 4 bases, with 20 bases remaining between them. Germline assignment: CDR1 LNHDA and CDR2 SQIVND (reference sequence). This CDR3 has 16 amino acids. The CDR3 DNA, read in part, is TGTGCCAGTATCATCTGGAACAGGGAAAGGAATCAGCCC. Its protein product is CASIIWNRERNQP. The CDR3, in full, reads CASIIWNRERNQPQHF.

CDR3 residues: CAWTPGGPNEQFF. The sequenced part of the CDR3 DNA is TGTGCCTGGACCCCGGGGGGGCCAAATGAG. The gene calls are TRBV30 and TRBJ2-1; 8 bases map to TRBD2. The CDR3 end lies 3 residues beyond the end of the read and is filled in from the germline J gene. Trimming removed 4 bases from V and 7 bases from J; junction bases left unmatched: 6. Per the germline V gene, CDR1 is GTSNPN and CDR2 is SVGIG (reference sequence). This CDR3 comprises 13 residues.

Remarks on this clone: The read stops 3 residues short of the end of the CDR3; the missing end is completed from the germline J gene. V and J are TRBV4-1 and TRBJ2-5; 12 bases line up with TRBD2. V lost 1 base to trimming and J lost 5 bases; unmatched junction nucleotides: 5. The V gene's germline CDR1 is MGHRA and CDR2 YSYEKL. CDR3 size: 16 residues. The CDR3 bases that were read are TGCGCCAGCAGCCAAGTTCCTAGCGGGGGGGCGGAGACC. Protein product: CASSQVPSGGAET. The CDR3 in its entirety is CASSQVPSGGAETQYF.

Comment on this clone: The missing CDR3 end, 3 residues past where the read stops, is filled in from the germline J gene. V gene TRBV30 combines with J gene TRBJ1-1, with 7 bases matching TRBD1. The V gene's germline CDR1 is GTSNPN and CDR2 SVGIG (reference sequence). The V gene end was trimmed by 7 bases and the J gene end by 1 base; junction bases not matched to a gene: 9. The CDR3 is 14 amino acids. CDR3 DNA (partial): TGTGCCTACAGTCAGGACAGGAGGAACACTGAA. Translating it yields CAYSQDRRNTE. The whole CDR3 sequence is CAYSQDRRNTEAFF.

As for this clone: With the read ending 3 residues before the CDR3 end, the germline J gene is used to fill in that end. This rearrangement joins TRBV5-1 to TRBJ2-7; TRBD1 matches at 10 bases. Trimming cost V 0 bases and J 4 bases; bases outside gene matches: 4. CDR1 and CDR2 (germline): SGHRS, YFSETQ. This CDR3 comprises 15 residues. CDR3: CASSLGTGGQYEQYF. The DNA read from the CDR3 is TGCGCCAGCAGCTTGGGGACAGGGGGTCAATACGAG.

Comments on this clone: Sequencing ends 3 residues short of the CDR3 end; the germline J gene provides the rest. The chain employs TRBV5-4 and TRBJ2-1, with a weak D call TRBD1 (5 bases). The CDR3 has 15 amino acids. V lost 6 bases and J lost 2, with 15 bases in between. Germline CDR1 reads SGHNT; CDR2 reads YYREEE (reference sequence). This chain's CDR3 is CASTLLGRAYNEQFF. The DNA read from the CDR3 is TGTGCCAGCACCCTTCTGGGGCGCGCCTACAATGAG.

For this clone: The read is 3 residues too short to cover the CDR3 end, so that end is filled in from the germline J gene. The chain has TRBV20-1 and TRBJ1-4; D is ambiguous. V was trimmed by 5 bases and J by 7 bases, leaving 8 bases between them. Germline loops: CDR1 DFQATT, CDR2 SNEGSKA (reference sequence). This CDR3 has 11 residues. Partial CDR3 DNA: TGCAGTGCTGAGAACAGTGAAAAA. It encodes CSAENSEK. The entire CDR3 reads CSAENSEKLFF.

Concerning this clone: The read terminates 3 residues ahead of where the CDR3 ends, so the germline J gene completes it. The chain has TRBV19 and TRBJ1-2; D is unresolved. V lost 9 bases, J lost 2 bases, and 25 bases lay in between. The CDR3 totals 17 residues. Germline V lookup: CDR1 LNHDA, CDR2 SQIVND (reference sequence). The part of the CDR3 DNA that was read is TGTGCCAGCTACTCCGGAGACTCTCTTAGAAGGAACTATGGC. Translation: CASYSGDSLRRNYG. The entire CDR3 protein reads CASYSGDSLRRNYGYTF.

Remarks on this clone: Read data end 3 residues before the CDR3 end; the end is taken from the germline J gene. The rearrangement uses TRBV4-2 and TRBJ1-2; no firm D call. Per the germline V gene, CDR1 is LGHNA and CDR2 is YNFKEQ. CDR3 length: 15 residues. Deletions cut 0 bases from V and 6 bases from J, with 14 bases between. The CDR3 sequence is CASSQEGRSYDGYTF. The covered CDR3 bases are TGTGCCAGCAGCCAAGAGGGCAGGAGTTACGATGGC.

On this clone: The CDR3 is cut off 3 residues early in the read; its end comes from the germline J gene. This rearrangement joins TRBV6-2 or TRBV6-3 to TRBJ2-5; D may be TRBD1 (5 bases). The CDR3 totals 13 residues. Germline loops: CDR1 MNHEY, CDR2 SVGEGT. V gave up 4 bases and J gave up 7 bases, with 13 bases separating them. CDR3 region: CASSSQGGGTQYF. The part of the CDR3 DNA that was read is TGTGCCAGCAGTTCGCAGGGCGGTGGGACC.

The CDR3 sequence: CASSLGTANDYTF. CDR3 DNA (partial): TGTGCCAGCAGCTTGGGGACAGCTAATGAC. V and J are TRBV7-3 and TRBJ1-2; TRBD1 agrees at 7 bases. Read data end 3 residues before the CDR3 end; the end is taken from the germline J gene. CDR3 size: 13 residues. Per germline, CDR1 SGHTA and CDR2 FQGTGA.

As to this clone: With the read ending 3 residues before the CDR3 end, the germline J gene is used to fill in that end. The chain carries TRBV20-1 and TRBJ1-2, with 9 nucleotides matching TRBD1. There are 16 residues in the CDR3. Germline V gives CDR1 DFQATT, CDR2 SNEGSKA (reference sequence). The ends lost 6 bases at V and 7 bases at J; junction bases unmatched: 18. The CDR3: CSAVAPDRGRGAGYTF. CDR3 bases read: TGCAGTGCCGTAGCTCCGGACAGGGGAAGGGGTGCTGGC.

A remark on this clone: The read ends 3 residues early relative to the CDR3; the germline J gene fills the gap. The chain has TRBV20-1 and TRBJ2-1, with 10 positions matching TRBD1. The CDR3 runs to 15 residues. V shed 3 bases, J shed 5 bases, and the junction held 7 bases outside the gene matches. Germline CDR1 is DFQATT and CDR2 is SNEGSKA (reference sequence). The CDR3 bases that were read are TGCAGTGCTAGGGCCGGGACAGGGGTGAACAATGAG. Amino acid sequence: CSARAGTGVNNE. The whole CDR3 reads CSARAGTGVNNEQFF.

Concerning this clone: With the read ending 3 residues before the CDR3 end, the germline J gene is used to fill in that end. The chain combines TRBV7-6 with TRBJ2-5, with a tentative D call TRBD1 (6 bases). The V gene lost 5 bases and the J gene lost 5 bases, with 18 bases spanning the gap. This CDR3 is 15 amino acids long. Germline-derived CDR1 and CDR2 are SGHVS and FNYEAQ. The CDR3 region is CASSRTGTVGETQYF. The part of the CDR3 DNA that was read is TGTGCCAGCAGCCGTACAGGGACCGTCGGGGAGACC.

The covered CDR3 bases are TGTGCCAGTAGTATGGGGGTGGGGGGGGGCTGGACTGAA. Residues: CASSMGVGGGWTE. The full CDR3 protein is CASSMGVGGGWTEAFF. The J gene is TRBJ1-1, the V gene TRBV19, with D possibly being TRBD1 (6 bases). The missing CDR3 end, 3 residues past where the read stops, is filled in from the germline J gene. Trimming took off 3 bases at V and 5 bases at J, with 19 bases between the two ends. CDR1 LNHDA and CDR2 SQIVND come from the germline V gene (reference sequence). The CDR3 length is 16 residues.